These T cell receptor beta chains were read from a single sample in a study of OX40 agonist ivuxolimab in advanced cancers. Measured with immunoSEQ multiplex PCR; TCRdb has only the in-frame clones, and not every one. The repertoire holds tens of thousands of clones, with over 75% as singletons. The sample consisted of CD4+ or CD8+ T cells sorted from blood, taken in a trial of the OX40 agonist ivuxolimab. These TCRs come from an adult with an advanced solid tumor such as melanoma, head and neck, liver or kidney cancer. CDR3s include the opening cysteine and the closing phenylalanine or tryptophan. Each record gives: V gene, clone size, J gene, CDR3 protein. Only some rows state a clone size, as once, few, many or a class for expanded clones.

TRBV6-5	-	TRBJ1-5	CASSRDRLNQPQHF
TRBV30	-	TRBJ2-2	CAWSSGNTGELFF
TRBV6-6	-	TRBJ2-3	CASSYSQKERTQYF
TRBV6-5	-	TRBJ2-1	CASSYTGLEAYNEQFF
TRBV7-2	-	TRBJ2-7	CASSTDATSGAYEQYF
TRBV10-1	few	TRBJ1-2	CASSAGIGYGYTF
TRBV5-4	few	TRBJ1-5	CASSFQGGQPQHF
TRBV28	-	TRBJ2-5	CASSRQQAETQYF
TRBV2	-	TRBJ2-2	CASSWGGVDTGELFF
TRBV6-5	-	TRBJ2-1	CASSYGRRGNEQFF
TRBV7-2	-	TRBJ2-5	CASSFSGEETQYF
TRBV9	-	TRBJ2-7	CASSVAAGELYEQYF
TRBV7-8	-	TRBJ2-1	CASSPRPGRSNNEQFF
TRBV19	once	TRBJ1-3	CASSLQSLPSSGNTIYF
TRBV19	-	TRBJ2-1	CASRTTSGSGGEQFF
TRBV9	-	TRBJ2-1	CASSVLLGGGTYNEQFF
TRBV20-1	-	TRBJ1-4	CSARDDEKLFF
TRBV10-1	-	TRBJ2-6	CASSEGRSGANVLTF
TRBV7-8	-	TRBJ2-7	CASSLGIRYEQYF
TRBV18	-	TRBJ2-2	CASSPNSHAPGELFF
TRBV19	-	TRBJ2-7	CASSIGARVGGEQYF
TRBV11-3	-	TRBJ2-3	CASSLGSSPGLVSDTQYF
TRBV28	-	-	CASSWRYEQYF
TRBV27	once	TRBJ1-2	CASTTGGAFGYTF
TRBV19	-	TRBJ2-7	CASKSSGGLYEQYF
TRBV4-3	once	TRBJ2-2	CASSLSGSLTGELFF
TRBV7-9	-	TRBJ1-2	CASSAGGEDYGYTF